Described below is a single T cell receptor beta chain sequence and its context. Its antigen remains unidentified. There are no base qualities to consult, and no much larger clone falls within one base. The data are from a study of shared clonotypes between healthy human individuals (dated by TCRdb to 2018 to 2020). Regarding the complete study: The cohort included a few men and a couple of women between 18 and 49 years of age. For each donor, three plates each were used for CD4 naive and CD4 memory, two plates were used for CD8 naive, and one plate was used for CD8 memory. Leukapheresis yielded between about 0.85 and 10 billion PBMCs per donor. To estimate repertoire size and how much clonotype sharing occurs between individuals, the study deeply sequenced the blood TCR repertoires of a handful of healthy adults. Libraries were prepared and TCR repertoires were sequenced by different laboratories using diverse techniques, in order to increase sequencing depth and limit assay-specific biases.

Using the deep immunoSEQ assay, TCR CDR3 regions were amplified from genomic DNA by multiplex PCR. Extracted genomic DNA from each cell subset was spread evenly across all wells of several immunoSEQ 96-well plates, with each plate serving as a replicate. For sorted subsets, 150 to 250 ng genomic DNA, equal to 30,000 to 35,000 T cell genomes, was loaded into each replicate PCR. The purified libraries were quantified using a Qubit 3.0 fluorometer, sized with a Bioanalyzer 2100, and then quantified again using the KAPA Library Quantification kit. Every immunoSEQ 96-well plate was sequenced on a separate single-read 150-cycle Illumina NextSeq 550 flow cell. From the authors' description of their analysis: Because the immunoSEQ output held only junctional sequences and lacked quality scores, the filtering could not match the filtering applied to full-length reads. To assign V/J genes and CDR3, sequences were annotated using PyIR, a Python wrapper for IgBLAST v1.9, with IMGT germline references. Reads with weak V/J assignments (E-value above 1e-6), missing CDR3, stop codons, out-of-frame junctions, or ambiguous translated residues were removed. V3J clonotypes were defined by identical inferred V gene, J gene, and CDR3 amino acid sequence. The percentage overlap between two repertoires was calculated by dividing the number of shared unique clonotypes by the size of the smaller repertoire. Repertoire richness was assessed with RTK rarefaction, the Chao1 estimator, and Recon v2.1 estimates of unobserved clonotypes. For all TCRbeta clonotypes obtained by the gDNA method from a handful of donors, generation probabilities were computed with OLGA. The source is immuneACCESS, and TCRdb retained only in-frame sequences with V and J called. Part of the clones is not carried over; for the studies checked, unresolved V genes explain less than half of this, and the remainder is unexplained. V, J and clone size were drawn from that table, and D and trimming were deduced from the DNA. Present in this sample are a few million clones, about 94% of which were seen just once. The ten most abundant clones make up around 1.7% of the sample.

There are 18 amino acids in the CDR3, from cysteine to phenylalanine inclusive. CDR3 DNA is the only sequence kept; it has 54 bases, read in frame from the first base. Trimmed from V: 5 bases; trimmed from J: 2 bases; junction bases lacking a gene match: 13. CDR1 MDHEN and CDR2 SYDVKM were looked up in the germline V gene. The full study reports these points: Larger estimated clonotype richness was generally found for naive subsets than for memory subsets. Incomplete sequencing was indicated by rarefaction of sorted-subset datasets, despite the large sequencing depth. Because the study included only a small number of donors, the genetic and exposure-history diversity represented was limited. Pairwise subsampling led to the expectation that sequencing depth would affect the degree of clonotype sharing among donors. Compared with non-shared clonotypes, clonotypes shared by all four sorted-subset donors had higher generation probabilities. Across a handful of donors, around 5.4% of naive CD4, around 3.3% of naive CD8, approximately 2.5% of memory CD4, and over 0.35% of memory CD8 clonotypes were shared. Sampling was restricted to blood, and TCR repertoires in tissues likely differ from the TCR repertoires found in blood.

CD8 naive samples were CD45RO-negative cells positively selected for CCR7, giving a CD45RA+CCR7+ population that excluded TemRA cells. The donors were healthy, HIV-negative adults who had no recently reported acute infections or vaccinations. All donors were Caucasian adults living in Nashville, Tennessee, USA. Blood was collected by leukapheresis, and PBMCs were isolated by Ficoll-Histopaque density gradient centrifugation and then cryopreserved in liquid nitrogen vapor phase. Analytical flow cytometry was used to check the purity and quantity of every magnetically sorted T cell population. Each sorted fraction had its genomic DNA isolated and then quantified by UV absorbance on a Nanodrop 2000c.

The origin of this receptor is a young man in good health. Some clones in this sample may be carry-over from other donors' samples. The chain couples TRBV28 to TRBJ2-2; 8 nucleotides in the junction match TRBD1. Specimen: naive CD8+ T cells from PBMCs. This specimen's cell subset or site label, interpreted: CD45RA+CCR7+. The sequenced DNA is TGTGCCAGCAGTAACGCCCCGGGGGACAGGTTTAACACCGGGGAGCTGTTTTTT. Its protein is CASSNAPGDRFNTGELFF. Where the CDR3 stops, the reference TRBV28 and TRBJ2-2 genes take over; the full variable domain is DVKVTQSSRYLVKRTGEKVFLECVQDMDHENMFWYRQDPGLGLRLIYFSYDVKMKEKGDIPEGYSVSREKKERFSLILESASTNQTSMYLCASSNAPGDRFNTGELFFGEGSRLTVL.